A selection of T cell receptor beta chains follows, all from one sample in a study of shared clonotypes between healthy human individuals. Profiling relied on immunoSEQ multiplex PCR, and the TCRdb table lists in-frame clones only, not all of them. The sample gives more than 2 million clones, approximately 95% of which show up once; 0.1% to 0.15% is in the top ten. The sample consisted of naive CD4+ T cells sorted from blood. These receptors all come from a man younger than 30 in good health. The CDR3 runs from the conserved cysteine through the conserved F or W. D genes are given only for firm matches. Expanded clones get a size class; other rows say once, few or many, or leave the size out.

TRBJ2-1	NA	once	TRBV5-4	CASSWTASREQFF	TGTGCCAGCAGCTGGACGGCCTCCCGCGAGCAGTTCTTC
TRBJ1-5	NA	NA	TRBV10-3	CAIRAGRTEPQHF	TGTGCCATCAGGGCGGGGCGGACGGAGCCCCAGCATTTT
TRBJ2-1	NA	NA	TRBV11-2	CASSSGQSSYNEQFF	TGTGCCAGCAGCTCCGGACAGAGCTCCTACAATGAGCAGTTCTTC
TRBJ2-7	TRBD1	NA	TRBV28	CASSHRDRAYEQYF	TGTGCCAGCAGTCACCGGGACAGGGCCTACGAGCAGTACTTC
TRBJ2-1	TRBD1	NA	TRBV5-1	CASSSTGGSYNEQFF	TGCGCCAGCAGCTCGACAGGGGGCTCCTACAATGAGCAGTTCTTC
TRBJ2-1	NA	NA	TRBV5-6	CASSLGSLSYNEQFF	TGTGCCAGCAGCCTCGGGTCCCTCTCCTACAATGAGCAGTTCTTC
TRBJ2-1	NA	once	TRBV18	CASSPPSGSGNEQFF	TGTGCCAGCTCACCTCCCTCAGGGTCCGGCAATGAGCAGTTCTTC
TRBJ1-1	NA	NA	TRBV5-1	CASSSFEGLNTEAFF	TGCGCCAGCAGCTCCTTTGAAGGCCTGAACACTGAAGCTTTCTTT
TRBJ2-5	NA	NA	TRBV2	CASSSASDIWSEETQYF	TGTGCCAGCAGTTCTGCTTCGGACATCTGGTCAGAAGAGACCCAGTACTTC
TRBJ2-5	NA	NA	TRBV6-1	CASRLSEGETQYF	TGTGCCAGCAGACTCTCTGAAGGGGAGACCCAGTACTTC
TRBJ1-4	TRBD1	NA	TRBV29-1	CSVEDSKLQGIGEKLFF	TGCAGCGTTGAAGACTCGAAGTTACAGGGGATCGGTGAAAAACTGTTTTTT
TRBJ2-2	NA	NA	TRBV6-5	CASSYSIASFAGELFF	TGTGCCAGCAGTTACTCGATAGCCTCCTTTGCCGGGGAGCTGTTTTTT
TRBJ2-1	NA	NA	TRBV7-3	CASSSRGETGNEQFF	TGTGCCAGCAGCTCCAGGGGGGAGACGGGCAATGAGCAGTTCTTC
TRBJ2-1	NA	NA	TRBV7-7	CASSALLEDEQFF	TGTGCTAGCAGCGCACTCCTAGAAGATGAGCAGTTCTTC